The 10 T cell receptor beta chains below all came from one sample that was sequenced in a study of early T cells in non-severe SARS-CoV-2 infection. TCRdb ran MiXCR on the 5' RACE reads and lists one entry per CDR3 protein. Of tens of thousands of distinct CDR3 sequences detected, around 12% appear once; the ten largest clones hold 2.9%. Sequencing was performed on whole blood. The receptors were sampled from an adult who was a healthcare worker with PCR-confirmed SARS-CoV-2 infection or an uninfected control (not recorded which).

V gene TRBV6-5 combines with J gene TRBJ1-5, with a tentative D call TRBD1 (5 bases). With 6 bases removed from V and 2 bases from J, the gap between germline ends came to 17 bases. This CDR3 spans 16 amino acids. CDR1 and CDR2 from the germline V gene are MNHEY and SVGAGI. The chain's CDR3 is CASRPLRGRGNQPQHF. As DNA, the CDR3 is TGTGCCAGCAGGCCCCTCCGGGGACGGGGCAATCAGCCCCAGCATTTT.

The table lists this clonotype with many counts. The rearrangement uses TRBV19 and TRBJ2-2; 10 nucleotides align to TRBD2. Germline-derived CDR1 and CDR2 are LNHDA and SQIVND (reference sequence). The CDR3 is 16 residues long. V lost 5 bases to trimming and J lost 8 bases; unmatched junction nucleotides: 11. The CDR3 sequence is CASSYLAGAFGGELFF. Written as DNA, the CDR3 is TGTGCCAGTAGTTATCTAGCGGGAGCGTTTGGAGGGGAGCTGTTTTTT.

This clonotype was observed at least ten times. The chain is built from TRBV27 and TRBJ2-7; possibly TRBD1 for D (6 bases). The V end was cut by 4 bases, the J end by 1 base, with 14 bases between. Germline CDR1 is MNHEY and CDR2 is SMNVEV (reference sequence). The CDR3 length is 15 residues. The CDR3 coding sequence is TGTGCCAGCAGTTCTGAGGGGGTAGGGTCCTACGAGCAGTACTTC. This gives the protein CASSSEGVGSYEQYF.

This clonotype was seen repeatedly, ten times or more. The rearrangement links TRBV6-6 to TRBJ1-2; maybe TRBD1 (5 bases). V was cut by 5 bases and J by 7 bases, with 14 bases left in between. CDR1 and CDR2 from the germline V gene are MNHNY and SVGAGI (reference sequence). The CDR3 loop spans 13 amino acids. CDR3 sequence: CASSRGSWAGYTF. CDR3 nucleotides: TGTGCCAGCAGTAGGGGCAGCTGGGCTGGCTACACCTTC.

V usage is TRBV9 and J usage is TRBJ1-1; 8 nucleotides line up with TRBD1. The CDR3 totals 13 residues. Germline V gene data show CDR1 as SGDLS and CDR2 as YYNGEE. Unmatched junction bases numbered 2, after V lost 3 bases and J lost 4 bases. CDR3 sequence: CASSAGTGTEAFF. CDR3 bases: TGTGCCAGCAGCGCCGGGACAGGCACTGAAGCTTTCTTT.

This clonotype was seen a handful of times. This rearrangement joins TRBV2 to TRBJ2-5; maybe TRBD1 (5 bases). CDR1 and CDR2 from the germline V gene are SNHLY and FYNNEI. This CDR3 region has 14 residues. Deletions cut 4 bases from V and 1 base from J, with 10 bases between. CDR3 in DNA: TGTGCCAGCAGTGGGCCAGGGCCCCAAGAGACCCAGTACTTC. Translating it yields CASSGPGPQETQYF. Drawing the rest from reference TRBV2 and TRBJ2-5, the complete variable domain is EPEVTQTPSHQVTQMGQEVILRCVPISNHLYFYWYRQILGQKVEFLVSFYNNEISEKSEIFDDQFSVERPDGSNFTLKIRSTKLEDSAMYFCASSGPGPQETQYFGPGTRLLVL.

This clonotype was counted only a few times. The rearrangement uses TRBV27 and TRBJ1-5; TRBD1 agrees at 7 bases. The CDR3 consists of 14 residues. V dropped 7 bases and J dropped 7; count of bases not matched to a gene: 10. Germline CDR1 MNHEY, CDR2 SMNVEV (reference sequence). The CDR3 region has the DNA TGTGCCAGCAACCCGCAGGGGGTAGGGCAGCCCCAGCATTTT. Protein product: CASNPQGVGQPQHF.

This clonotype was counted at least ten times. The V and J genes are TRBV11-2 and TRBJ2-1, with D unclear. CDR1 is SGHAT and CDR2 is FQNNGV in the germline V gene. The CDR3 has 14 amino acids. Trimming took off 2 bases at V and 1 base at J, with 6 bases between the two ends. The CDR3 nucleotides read TGTGCCAGCAGCTTACCGTGGTCCTACAATGAGCAGTTCTTC. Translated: CASSLPWSYNEQFF.

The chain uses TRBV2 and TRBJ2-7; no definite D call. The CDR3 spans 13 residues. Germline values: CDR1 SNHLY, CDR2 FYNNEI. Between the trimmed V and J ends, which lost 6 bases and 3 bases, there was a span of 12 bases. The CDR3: CASRLPPIYEQYF. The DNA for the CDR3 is TGTGCCAGCAGACTCCCACCAATCTACGAGCAGTACTTC.

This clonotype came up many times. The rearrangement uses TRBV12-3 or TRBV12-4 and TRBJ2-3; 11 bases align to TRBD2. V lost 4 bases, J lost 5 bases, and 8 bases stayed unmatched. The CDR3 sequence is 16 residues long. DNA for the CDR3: TGTGCCAGCAGTTCGTACGCCGGGACTAGCGGAGATACGCAGTATTTT. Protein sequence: CASSSYAGTSGDTQYF.